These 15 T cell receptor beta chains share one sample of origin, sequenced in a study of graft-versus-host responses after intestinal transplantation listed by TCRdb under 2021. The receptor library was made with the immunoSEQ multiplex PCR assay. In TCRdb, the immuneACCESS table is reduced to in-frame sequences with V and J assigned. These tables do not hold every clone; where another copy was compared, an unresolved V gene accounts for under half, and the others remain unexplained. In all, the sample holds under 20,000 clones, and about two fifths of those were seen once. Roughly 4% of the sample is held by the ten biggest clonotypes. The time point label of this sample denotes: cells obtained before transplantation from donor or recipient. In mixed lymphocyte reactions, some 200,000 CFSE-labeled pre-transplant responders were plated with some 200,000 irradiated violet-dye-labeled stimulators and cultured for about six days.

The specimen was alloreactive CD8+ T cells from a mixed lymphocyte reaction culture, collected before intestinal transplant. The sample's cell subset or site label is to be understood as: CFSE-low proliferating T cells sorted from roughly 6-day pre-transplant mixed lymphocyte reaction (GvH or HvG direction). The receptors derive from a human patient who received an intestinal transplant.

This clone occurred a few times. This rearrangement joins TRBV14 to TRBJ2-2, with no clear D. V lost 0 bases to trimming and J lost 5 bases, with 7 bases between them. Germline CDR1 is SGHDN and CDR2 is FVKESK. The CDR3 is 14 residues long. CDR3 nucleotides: TGTGCCAGCAGCCAAGATGGAATGACCGGGGAGCTGTTTTTT. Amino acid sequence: CASSQDGMTGELFF.

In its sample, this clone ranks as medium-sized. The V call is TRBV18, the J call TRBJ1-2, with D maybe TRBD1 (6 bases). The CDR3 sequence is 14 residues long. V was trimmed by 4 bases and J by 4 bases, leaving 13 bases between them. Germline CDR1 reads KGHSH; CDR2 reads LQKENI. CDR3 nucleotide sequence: TGTGCCAGCTCACTCTCACAGGGCCCCTATGGCTACACCTTC. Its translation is CASSLSQGPYGYTF. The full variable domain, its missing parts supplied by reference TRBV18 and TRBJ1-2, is NAGVMQNPRHLVRRRGQEARLRCSPMKGHSHVYWYRQLPEEGLKFMVYLQKENIIDESGMPKERFSAEFPKEGPSILRIQQVVRGDSAAYFCASSLSQGPYGYTFGSGTRLTVV.

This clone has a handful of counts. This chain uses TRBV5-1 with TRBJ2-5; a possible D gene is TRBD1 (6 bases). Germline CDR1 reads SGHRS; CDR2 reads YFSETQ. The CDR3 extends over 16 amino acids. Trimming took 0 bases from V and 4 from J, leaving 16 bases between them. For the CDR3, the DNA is TGCGCCAGCAGCTTGGGTTGGGGGCTTAACGGAGAGACCCAGTACTTC. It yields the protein CASSLGWGLNGETQYF. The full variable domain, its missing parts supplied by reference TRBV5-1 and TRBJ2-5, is KAGVTQTPRYLIKTRGQQVTLSCSPISGHRSVSWYQQTPGQGLQFLFEYFSETQRNKGNFPGRFSGRQFSNSRSEMNVSTLELGDSALYLCASSLGWGLNGETQYFGPGTRLLVL.

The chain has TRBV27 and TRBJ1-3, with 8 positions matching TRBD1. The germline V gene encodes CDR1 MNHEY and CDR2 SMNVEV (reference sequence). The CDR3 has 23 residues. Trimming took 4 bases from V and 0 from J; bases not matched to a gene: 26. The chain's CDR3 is CASSSLLPGQGCMTRYSGNTIYF. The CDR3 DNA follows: TGTGCCAGCAGTTCTCTCCTCCCCGGACAGGGTTGTATGACCCGATACTCTGGAAACACCATATATTTT.

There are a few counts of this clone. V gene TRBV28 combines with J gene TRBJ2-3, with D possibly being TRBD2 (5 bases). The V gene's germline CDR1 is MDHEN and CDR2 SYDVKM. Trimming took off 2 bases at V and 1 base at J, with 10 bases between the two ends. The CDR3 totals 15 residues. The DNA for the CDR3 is TGTGCCAGCAGTTTAGAAGGGAGCCGCACAGATACGCAGTATTTT. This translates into CASSLEGSRTDTQYF.

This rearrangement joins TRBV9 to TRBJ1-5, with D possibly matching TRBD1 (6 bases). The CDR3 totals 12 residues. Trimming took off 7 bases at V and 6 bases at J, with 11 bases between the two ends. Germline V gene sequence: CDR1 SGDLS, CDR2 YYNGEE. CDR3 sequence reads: CASGGGSQPQHF. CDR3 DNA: TGTGCCAGCGGGGGGGGCAGTCAGCCCCAGCATTTT.

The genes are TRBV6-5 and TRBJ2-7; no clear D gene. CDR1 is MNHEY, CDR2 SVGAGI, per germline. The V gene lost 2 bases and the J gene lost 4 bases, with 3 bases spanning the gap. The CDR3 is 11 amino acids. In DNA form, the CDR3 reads TGTGCCAGCAGTTACGCTTACGAGCAGTACTTC. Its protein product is CASSYAYEQYF.

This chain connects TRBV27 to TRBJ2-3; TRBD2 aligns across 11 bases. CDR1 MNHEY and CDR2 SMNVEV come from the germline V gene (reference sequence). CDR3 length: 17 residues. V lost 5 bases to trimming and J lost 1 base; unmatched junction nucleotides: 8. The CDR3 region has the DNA TGTGCCAGCAGTCCCACACTAGCGGGAGTGGGCACAGATACGCAGTATTTT. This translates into CASSPTLAGVGTDTQYF.

The CDR3 nucleotides read TGTGCCAGCAGTCACCACCCGGGGTACTATGGCTACACCTTC. Residues: CASSHHPGYYGYTF. The chain combines TRBV28 with TRBJ1-2, with D hard to call. With 5 bases removed from V and 3 bases from J, the gap between germline ends came to 13 bases. Looked up from germline, CDR1 is MDHEN and CDR2 is SYDVKM. This CDR3 spans 14 amino acids.

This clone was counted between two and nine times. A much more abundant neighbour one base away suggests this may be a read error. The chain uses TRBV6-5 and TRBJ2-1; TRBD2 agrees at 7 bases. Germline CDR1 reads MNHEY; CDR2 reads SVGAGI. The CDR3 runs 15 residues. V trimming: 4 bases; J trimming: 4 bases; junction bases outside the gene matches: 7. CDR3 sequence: CASSFTSAPYNEQFF. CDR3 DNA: TGTGCCAGCAGTTTCACTAGCGCCCCATACAATGAGCAGTTCTTC.

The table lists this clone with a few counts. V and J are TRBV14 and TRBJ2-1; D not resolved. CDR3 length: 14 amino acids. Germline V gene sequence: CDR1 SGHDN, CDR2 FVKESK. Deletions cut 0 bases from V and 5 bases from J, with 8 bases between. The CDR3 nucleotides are TGTGCCAGCAGCCAAGATTGGACGGACAATGAGCAGTTCTTC. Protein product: CASSQDWTDNEQFF.

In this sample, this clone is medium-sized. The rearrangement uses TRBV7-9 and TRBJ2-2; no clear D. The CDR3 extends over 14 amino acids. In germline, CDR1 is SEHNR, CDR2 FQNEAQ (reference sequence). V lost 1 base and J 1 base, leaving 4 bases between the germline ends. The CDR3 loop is CASSLDGNTGELFF. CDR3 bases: TGTGCCAGCAGCTTAGACGGGAACACCGGGGAGCTGTTTTTT. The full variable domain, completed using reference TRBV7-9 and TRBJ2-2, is DTGVSQNPRHKITKRGQNVTFRCDPISEHNRLYWYRQTLGQGPEFLTYFQNEAQLEKSRLLSDRFSAERPKGSFSTLEIQRTEQGDSAMYLCASSLDGNTGELFFGEGSRLTVL.

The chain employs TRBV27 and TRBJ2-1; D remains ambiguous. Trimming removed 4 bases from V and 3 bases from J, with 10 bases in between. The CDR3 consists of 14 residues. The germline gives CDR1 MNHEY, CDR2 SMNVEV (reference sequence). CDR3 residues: CASSYIGNYNEQFF. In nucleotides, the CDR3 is TGTGCCAGCAGTTATATTGGGAACTACAATGAGCAGTTCTTC.

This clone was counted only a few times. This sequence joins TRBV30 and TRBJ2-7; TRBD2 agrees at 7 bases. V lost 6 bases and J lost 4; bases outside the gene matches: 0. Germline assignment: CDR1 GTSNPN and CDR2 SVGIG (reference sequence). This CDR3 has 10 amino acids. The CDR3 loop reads CACGGYEQYF. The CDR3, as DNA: TGTGCCTGCGGGGGGTACGAGCAGTACTTC.

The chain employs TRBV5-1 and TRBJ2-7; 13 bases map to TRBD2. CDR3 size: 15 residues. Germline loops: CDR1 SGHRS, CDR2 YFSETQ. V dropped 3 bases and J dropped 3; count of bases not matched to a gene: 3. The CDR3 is CASSSGTSGIYEQYF. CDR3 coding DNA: TGCGCCAGCAGCTCCGGGACTAGCGGGATCTACGAGCAGTACTTC. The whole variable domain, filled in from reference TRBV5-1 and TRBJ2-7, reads KAGVTQTPRYLIKTRGQQVTLSCSPISGHRSVSWYQQTPGQGLQFLFEYFSETQRNKGNFPGRFSGRQFSNSRSEMNVSTLELGDSALYLCASSSGTSGIYEQYFGPGTRLTVT.